The clone carrying this T cell receptor beta chain was seen just once. The source of the sample is a study of blood T cell repertoires in COVID-19. Across the study: Acute and convalescent COVID-19 samples came from the United States, Italy and Spain. From T cells, B-cell-depleted T cells, or PBMCs came the material, which was cDNA or gDNA.

Germline V gene sequence: CDR1 SEHNR, CDR2 FQNEAQ (reference sequence). Trimming shortened V by 5 bases and J by 8 bases, and 24 bases separated the two germline ends. The CDR3 is 16 residues long. Per the original data handling: Reference gene primer amplification yielded estimated nucleated cell counts. Assay: immunoSEQ multiplex PCR; the TCRdb copy retains only in-frame clones and omits some. V and J calls and clone size are as listed in that table; D and trimming were resolved from the DNA. The data show 200,000 to 300,000 clones, with less than 90% seen just once and almost 2% held by the top ten.

The V call is TRBV7-9, the J call TRBJ1-2; tentative D call: TRBD1 (6 bases). Sequencing was carried out using peripheral blood. This receptor was taken from a young man with active or convalescent COVID-19. CDR3 amino acids: CASSLDRNLPSGGYTF. In DNA form, the CDR3 reads TGTGCCAGCAGCCTAGACAGGAACCTACCGTCAGGAGGCTACACCTTC.